The T cell receptor (beta chain) described here comes from a study of T-cell memory formation after mild COVID-19. V was clipped by 3 bases and J by 2 bases, with 10 bases between them. The V gene's germline CDR1 is MNHEY and CDR2 SMNVEV (reference sequence). The CDR3 loop spans 14 amino acids. Each CDR3 protein gets one entry after TCRdb re-called the 5' RACE reads with MiXCR. The sample has around 340,000 distinct CDR3 sequences, approximately 13% seen once. The rearrangement joins TRBV27 to TRBJ2-5; D ambiguous. This sequence originates from a man in his late teens or twenties who had mild COVID-19 (a few samples of this study predate the infection). Cell type and time point are not known. The sequencing sample was made of PBMCs or a T cell subset sorted from them (not recorded which). As DNA, the CDR3 is TGTGCCAGCAGTTTCGCCGGCAGGCAAGAGACCCAGTACTTC. It encodes CASSFAGRQETQYF.